The 16 T cell receptor beta chains below were found in one sample sequenced in a study of OX40 agonist ivuxolimab in advanced cancers. Profiled with immunoSEQ multiplex PCR; TCRdb holds only in-frame clones, not every one. Of 65,000 to 90,000 clones detected, around nine tenths appear once; the ten largest clones hold 7.6%. The sequences come from CD4+ or CD8+ T cells sorted from blood, collected in a trial of the OX40 agonist ivuxolimab. The receptor source for this set is an adult with an advanced solid tumor such as melanoma, head and neck, liver or kidney cancer.

The CDR3 region has the DNA TGTGCCAGCAGGGGGGGACAGGGAATACGCAATGAGCAGTTCTTC. It is translated as CASRGGQGIRNEQFF. This sequence joins TRBV27 and TRBJ2-1; 9 nucleotides match TRBD1. V lost 6 bases, J lost 6 bases, and 9 bases stayed unmatched. CDR3 length: 15 amino acids. From germline, CDR1 is MNHEY and CDR2 SMNVEV (reference sequence).

The chain joins TRBV11-2 to TRBJ1-1; D gene uncertain. Germline V CDR1 and CDR2: SGHAT, FQNNGV. This CDR3 is built from 14 residues. V lost 1 base and J 2 bases, leaving 8 bases between the germline ends. The DNA of the CDR3 is TGTGCCAGCAGCTTAGCTGGCCCAAACACTGAAGCTTTCTTT. It encodes CASSLAGPNTEAFF.

The chain has TRBV6-5 and TRBJ1-2, with 11 bases lining up with TRBD1. Trimming took 5 bases from V and 4 from J; bases not matched to a gene: 0. CDR1 MNHEY and CDR2 SVGAGI come from the germline V gene. This CDR3 region has 13 residues. CDR3: CASSGTGGYGYTF. Written as DNA, the CDR3 is TGTGCCAGCAGTGGGACAGGGGGCTATGGCTACACCTTC.

V and J are TRBV19 and TRBJ2-1; D is undetermined. The CDR3 contains 15 residues. The germline gives CDR1 LNHDA, CDR2 SQIVND (reference sequence). V gave up 6 bases and J gave up 6 bases, with 18 bases separating them. CDR3 in DNA: TGTGCCAGTAGCCTATCCGGGCGAGCCCTCAATGAGCAGTTCTTC. This gives the protein CASSLSGRALNEQFF.

This clone was counted once. This chain joins TRBV4-1 and TRBJ2-1; tentatively, D is TRBD1 (6 bases). This CDR3 spans 12 amino acids. The V gene's germline CDR1 is MGHRA and CDR2 YSYEKL. Trimming shortened V by 4 bases and J by 9 bases, and 10 bases separated the two germline ends. CDR3 in DNA: TGCGCCAGCAGCCTAGGGGGTGGTGAGCAGTTCTTC. Translated, it gives CASSLGGGEQFF.

The rearrangement joins TRBV7-6 to TRBJ2-3; tentative D call: TRBD1 (5 bases). Trimming stripped 4 bases from V and 0 bases from J, with 11 bases between. CDR1 and CDR2 from the germline V gene are SGHVS and FNYEAQ. CDR3 length equals 15 residues. The CDR3 sequence: CASSSPTASTDTQYF. The DNA for the CDR3 is TGTGCCAGCAGCTCCCCGACAGCTAGCACAGATACGCAGTATTTT.

The chain uses TRBV4-1 and TRBJ1-4; possible D gene TRBD1, 6 bases. V lost 0 bases and J lost 8, with 13 bases in between. The CDR3 spans 15 residues. CDR1 and CDR2 from the germline V gene are MGHRA and YSYEKL. CDR3 region: CASSQEGPGEEKLFF. The CDR3 DNA follows: TGCGCCAGCAGCCAAGAGGGGCCAGGGGAGGAAAAACTGTTTTTT.

The chain links TRBV11-2 to TRBJ2-2, with D perhaps given as TRBD1 or TRBD2 (6 bases each). Trimming shortened V by 10 bases and J by 7 bases, and 19 bases separated the two germline ends. This CDR3 region has 14 residues. Germline CDR1 SGHAT, CDR2 FQNNGV. CDR3 nucleotide sequence: TGTGCCACCCGGGGGCCCGCCCTCTACGGGGAGCTGTTTTTT. Its translation is CATRGPALYGELFF. The complete variable domain, with remaining parts taken from reference TRBV11-2 and TRBJ2-2, reads EAGVAQSPRYKIIEKRQSVAFWCNPISGHATLYWYQQILGQGPKLLIQFQNNGVVDDSQLPKDRFSAERLKGVDSTLKIQPAKLEDSAVYLCATRGPALYGELFFGEGSRLTVL.

This sequence joins TRBV27 and TRBJ2-7; D might be TRBD1 (6 bases). Between the trimmed V and J ends, which lost 3 bases and 3 bases, there was a span of 9 bases. Germline loops: CDR1 MNHEY, CDR2 SMNVEV (reference sequence). This CDR3 has 13 residues. In nucleotides, the CDR3 is TGTGCCAGCAGTTTCGGCAGGGGCTACGAGCAGTACTTC. Its translation: CASSFGRGYEQYF.

The gene calls are TRBV6-4 and TRBJ2-3; tentative D call: TRBD2 (6 bases). Germline values: CDR1 MRHNA, CDR2 SNTAGT. The CDR3 is made up of 14 amino acids. Between the trimmed V and J ends, which lost 0 bases and 5 bases, there was a span of 9 bases. CDR3 sequence (DNA): TGTGCCAGCAGTGACTCCGGGGGTGGAGATACGCAGTATTTT. It translates to CASSDSGGGDTQYF.

This CDR3 is CASSLNPTGDYGYTF. The CDR3 DNA is TGTGCCAGCAGCTTAAACCCGACAGGAGACTATGGCTACACCTTC. The chain links TRBV7-6 to TRBJ1-2; maybe TRBD1 (6 bases). Per the germline V gene, CDR1 is SGHVS and CDR2 is FNYEAQ. The CDR3 spans 15 residues. V lost 2 bases and J 3 bases, leaving 13 bases between the germline ends.

The genes are TRBV5-1 and TRBJ2-7, with 7 bases aligning to TRBD2. The trim removed 0 bases at V and 0 bases at J, leaving 0 bases unmatched. CDR1 and CDR2 from the germline V gene are SGHRS and YFSETQ. The CDR3 covers 14 residues. The CDR3 spells CASSLGGGSYEQYF. The DNA of the CDR3 is TGCGCCAGCAGCTTGGGCGGGGGCTCCTACGAGCAGTACTTC.

This chain links TRBV6-5 with TRBJ1-4; unclear D gene. CDR1 is MNHEY, CDR2 SVGAGI, per germline. The CDR3 length is 13 residues. V lost 11 bases and J 8 bases, leaving 18 bases between the germline ends. The CDR3 protein is CASRAGFVEKLFF. The CDR3 DNA follows: TGTGCCTCTCGGGCGGGCTTTGTCGAAAAACTGTTTTTT.

The chain recombines TRBV7-9 with TRBJ2-5; D gene ambiguous. Trimming took 5 bases from V and 5 from J, leaving 15 bases between them. This CDR3 has 14 amino acids. Germline CDR1 SEHNR, CDR2 FQNEAQ (reference sequence). CDR3 nucleotide sequence: TGTGCCAGCAGCCACCCTGTTACGTCGGAGACCCAGTACTTC. Translation: CASSHPVTSETQYF. The variable domain in full, with the rest retrieved from reference TRBV7-9 and TRBJ2-5, is DTGVSQNPRHKITKRGQNVTFRCDPISEHNRLYWYRQTLGQGPEFLTYFQNEAQLEKSRLLSDRFSAERPKGSFSTLEIQRTEQGDSAMYLCASSHPVTSETQYFGPGTRLLVL.

For this clone: Other nucleotide sequences from this sample produce the same CDR3. Written as DNA, the CDR3 is TGTGCCAGCAGTTATTTCGGAGTGGCTGAAGCTTTCTTT. It codes for CASSYFGVAEAFF. This sequence joins TRBV7-2 and TRBJ1-1; no definite D call. V lost 6 bases and J 6 bases, leaving 14 bases between the germline ends. Germline CDR1 and CDR2: SGHTA and FQGNSA. The CDR3 runs 13 residues.

This rearrangement joins TRBV6-1 to TRBJ1-5, with 8 nucleotides matching TRBD1. Germline lookup yields CDR1 MNHNS and CDR2 SASEGT. V lost 2 bases to trimming and J lost 2 bases; unmatched junction nucleotides: 14. CDR3 length: 19 amino acids. The CDR3 DNA follows: TGTGCCAGCAGTGAAACCGGGACAGGCTTTGGTGTCGGCAATCAGCCCCAGCATTTT. Translated: CASSETGTGFGVGNQPQHF.